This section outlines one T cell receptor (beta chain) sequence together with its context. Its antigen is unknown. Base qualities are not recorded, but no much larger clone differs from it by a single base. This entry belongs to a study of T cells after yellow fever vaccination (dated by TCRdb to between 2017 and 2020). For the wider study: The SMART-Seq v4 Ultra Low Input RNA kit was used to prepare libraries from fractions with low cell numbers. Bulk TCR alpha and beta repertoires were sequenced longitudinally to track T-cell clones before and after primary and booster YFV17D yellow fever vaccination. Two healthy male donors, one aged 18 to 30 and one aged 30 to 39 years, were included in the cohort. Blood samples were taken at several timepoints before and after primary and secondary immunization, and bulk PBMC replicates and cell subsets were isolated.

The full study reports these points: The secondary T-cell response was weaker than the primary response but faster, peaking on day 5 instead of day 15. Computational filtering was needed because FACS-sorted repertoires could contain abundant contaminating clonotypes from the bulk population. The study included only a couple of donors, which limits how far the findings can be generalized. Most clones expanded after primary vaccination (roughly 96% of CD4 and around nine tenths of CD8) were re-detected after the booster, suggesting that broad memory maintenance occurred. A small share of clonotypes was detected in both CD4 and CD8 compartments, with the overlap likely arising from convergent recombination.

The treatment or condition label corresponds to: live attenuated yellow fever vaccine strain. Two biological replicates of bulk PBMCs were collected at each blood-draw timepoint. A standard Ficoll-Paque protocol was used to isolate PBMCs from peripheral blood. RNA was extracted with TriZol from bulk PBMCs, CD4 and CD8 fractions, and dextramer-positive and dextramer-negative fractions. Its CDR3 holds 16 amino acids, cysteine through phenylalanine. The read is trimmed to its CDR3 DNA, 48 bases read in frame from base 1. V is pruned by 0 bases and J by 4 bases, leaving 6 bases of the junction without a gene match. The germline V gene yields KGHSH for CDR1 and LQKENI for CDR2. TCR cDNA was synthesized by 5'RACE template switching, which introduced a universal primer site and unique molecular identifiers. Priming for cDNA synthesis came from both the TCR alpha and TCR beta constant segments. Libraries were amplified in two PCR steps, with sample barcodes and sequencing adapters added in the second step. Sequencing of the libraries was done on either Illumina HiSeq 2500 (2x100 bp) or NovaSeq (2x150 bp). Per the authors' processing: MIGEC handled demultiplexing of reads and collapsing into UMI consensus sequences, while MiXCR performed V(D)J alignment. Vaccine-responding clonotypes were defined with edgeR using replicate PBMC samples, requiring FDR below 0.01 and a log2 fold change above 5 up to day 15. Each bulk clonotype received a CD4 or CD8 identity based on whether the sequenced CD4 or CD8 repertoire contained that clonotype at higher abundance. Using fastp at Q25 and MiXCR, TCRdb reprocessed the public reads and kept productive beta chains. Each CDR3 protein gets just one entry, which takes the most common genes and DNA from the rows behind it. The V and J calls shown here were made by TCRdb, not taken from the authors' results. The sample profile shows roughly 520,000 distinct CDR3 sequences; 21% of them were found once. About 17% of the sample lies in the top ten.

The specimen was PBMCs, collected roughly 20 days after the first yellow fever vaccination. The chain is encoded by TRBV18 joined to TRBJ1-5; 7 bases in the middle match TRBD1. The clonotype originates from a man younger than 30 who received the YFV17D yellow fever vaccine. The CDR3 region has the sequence CASSPPDRANNQPQHF. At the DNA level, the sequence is TGTGCCAGCTCACCACCAGACAGGGCAAATAATCAGCCCCAGCATTTT. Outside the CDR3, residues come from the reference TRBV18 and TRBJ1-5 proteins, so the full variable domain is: NAGVMQNPRHLVRRRGQEARLRCSPMKGHSHVYWYRQLPEEGLKFMVYLQKENIIDESGMPKERFSAEFPKEGPSILRIQQVVRGDSAAYFCASSPPDRANNQPQHFGDGTRLSIL.